Following are 2 T cell receptor beta chains from one sample sequenced in a study of blood T cell repertoires in COVID-19 (dated by TCRdb to about 2020). The library came from the immunoSEQ multiplex PCR assay. In TCRdb, the immuneACCESS table is reduced to in-frame sequences with V and J assigned. These tables do not hold every clone; where another copy was compared, an unresolved V gene accounts for under half, and the others remain unexplained. This sample gives roughly 140,000 clones in total; around 80% of them show up just once. The top ten hold around a tenth of the sample. The sequencing sample was made of peripheral blood. The receptor source for this set is a woman between 45 and 60 years old with acute or convalescent COVID-19.

The rearrangement links TRBV4-1 to TRBJ2-4; 9 nucleotides match TRBD1. There are 15 residues in the CDR3. Germline V CDR1 and CDR2: MGHRA, YSYEKL. V gave up 0 bases and J gave up 7 bases; unmatched junction bases: 4. The CDR3 DNA sequence: TGCGCCAGCAGCCAAGACGGGACAGGGTACAACATTCAGTACTTC. This translates into CASSQDGTGYNIQYF.

The CDR3 DNA sequence: TGTGCCAGCAAGGGACAGTGGAACACTGAAGCTTTCTTT. It translates to CASKGQWNTEAFF. The V call is TRBV7-2, the J call TRBJ1-1, with 7 nucleotides matching TRBD1. Losses at the gene ends were 7 bases for V and 1 base for J; bases not matched to a gene: 3. Germline CDR1 is SGHTA and CDR2 is FQGNSA. The CDR3 totals 13 residues.